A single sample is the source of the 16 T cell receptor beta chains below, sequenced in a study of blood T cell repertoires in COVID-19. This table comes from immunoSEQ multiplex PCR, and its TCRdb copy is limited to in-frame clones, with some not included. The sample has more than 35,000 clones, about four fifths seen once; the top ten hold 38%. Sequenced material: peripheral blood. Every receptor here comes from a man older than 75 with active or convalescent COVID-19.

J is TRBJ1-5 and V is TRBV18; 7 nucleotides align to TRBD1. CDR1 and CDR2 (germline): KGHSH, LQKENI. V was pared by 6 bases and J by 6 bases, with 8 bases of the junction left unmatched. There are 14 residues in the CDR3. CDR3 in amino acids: CASSQDRRGQPQHF. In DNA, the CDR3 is TGTGCCAGCTCTCAGGACAGGAGGGGTCAGCCCCAGCATTTT.

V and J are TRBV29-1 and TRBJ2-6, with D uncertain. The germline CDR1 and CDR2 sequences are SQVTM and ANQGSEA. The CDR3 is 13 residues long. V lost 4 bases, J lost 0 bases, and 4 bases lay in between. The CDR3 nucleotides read TGCAGCGTTGCTCGCTCTGGGGCCAACGTCCTGACTTTC. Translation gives CSVARSGANVLTF.

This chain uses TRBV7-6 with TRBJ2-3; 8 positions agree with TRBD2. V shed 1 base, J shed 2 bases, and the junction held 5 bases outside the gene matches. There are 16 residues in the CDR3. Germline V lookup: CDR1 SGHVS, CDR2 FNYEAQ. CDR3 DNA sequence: TGTGCCAGCAGCTTAGTGGTAGCGGGGACCACAGATACGCAGTATTTT. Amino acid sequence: CASSLVVAGTTDTQYF.

CDR3 sequence (DNA): TGCGCCAGCAGCTTGCAAGCCGGGACAGAAGAAAAACTGTTTTTT. Its protein is CASSLQAGTEEKLFF. The genes are TRBV5-1 and TRBJ1-4; TRBD1 matches at 7 bases. The germline V gene encodes CDR1 SGHRS and CDR2 YFSETQ. With 1 base clipped from V and 8 bases from J, the junction kept 8 bases outside the gene matches. This CDR3 spans 15 amino acids.

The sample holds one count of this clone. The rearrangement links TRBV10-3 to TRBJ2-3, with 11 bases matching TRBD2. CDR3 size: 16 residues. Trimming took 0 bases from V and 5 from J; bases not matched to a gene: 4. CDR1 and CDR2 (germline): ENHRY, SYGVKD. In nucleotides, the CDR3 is TGTGCCATCAGTGAGTCGACTAGCGGGATTATAGATACGCAGTATTTT. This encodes CAISESTSGIIDTQYF.

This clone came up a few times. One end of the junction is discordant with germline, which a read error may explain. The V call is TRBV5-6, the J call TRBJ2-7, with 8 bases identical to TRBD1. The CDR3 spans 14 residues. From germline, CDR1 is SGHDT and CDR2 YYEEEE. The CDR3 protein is CASSFLLVPGQETF. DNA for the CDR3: TGTGCCAGCAGCTTCCTATTGGTCCCGGGACAGGAGACCTTC.

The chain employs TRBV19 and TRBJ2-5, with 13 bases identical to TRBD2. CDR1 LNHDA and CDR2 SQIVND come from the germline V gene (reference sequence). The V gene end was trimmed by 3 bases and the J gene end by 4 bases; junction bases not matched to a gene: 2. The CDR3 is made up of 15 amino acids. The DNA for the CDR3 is TGTGCCAGTAGTATCGGACTAGCGGGAGTAGAGACCCAGTACTTC. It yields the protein CASSIGLAGVETQYF.

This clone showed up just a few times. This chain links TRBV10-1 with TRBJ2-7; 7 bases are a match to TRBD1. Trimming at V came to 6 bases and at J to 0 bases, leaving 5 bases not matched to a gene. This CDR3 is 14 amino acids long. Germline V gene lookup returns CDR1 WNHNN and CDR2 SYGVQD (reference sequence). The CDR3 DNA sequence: TGCGCCAGCAGCCCCAGGGGGAGCTCCTACGAGCAGTACTTC. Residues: CASSPRGSSYEQYF.

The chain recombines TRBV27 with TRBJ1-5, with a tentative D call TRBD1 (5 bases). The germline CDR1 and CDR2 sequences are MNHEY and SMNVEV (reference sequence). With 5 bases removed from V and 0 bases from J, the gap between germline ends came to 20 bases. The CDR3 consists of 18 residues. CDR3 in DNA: TGTGCCAGCAGTCCACGCCGTGGGGGGGAGTATAGCAATCAGCCCCAGCATTTT. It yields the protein CASSPRRGGEYSNQPQHF.

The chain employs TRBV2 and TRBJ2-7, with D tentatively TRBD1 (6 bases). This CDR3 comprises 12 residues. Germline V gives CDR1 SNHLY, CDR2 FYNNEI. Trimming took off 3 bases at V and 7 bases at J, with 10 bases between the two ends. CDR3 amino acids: CASSDRGREQYF. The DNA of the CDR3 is TGTGCCAGCAGTGACAGGGGCCGAGAGCAGTACTTC. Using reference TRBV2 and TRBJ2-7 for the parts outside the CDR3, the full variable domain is EPEVTQTPSHQVTQMGQEVILRCVPISNHLYFYWYRQILGQKVEFLVSFYNNEISEKSEIFDDQFSVERPDGSNFTLKIRSTKLEDSAMYFCASSDRGREQYFGPGTRLTVT.

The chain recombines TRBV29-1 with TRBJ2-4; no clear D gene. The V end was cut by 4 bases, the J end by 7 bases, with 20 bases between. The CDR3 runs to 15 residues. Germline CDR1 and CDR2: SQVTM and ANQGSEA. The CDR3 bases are TGCAGCGTTGTTGATAGTTTCTTTTTAAGTAACATTCAGTACTTC. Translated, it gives CSVVDSFFLSNIQYF.

For the CDR3, the DNA is TGTGCCAGCAGCCCGCGGAAGTCTAGCGGGAGAACCTACGAGCAGTACTTC. This codes for CASSPRKSSGRTYEQYF. The chain is built from TRBV7-2 and TRBJ2-7; TRBD2 aligns across 10 bases. The CDR3 covers 17 residues. J gave up 2 bases and V 5 bases, and 12 bases lay outside the gene matches. Germline values: CDR1 SGHTA, CDR2 FQGNSA.

CDR3 sequence reads: CASSVASTDTQYF. CDR3 nucleotides: TGTGCCAGCAGCGTAGCTAGCACAGATACGCAGTATTTT. The chain couples TRBV9 to TRBJ2-3, with no clear D. The V gene lost 0 bases and the J gene lost 0 bases, with 2 bases spanning the gap. The CDR3 has 13 amino acids. Looked up from germline, CDR1 is SGDLS and CDR2 is YYNGEE.

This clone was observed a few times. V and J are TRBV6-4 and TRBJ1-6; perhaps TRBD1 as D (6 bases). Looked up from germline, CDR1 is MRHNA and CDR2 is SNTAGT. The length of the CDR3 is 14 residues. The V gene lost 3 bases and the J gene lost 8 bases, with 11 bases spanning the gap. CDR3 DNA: TGTGCCAGCAGTGAAGGGGGGAGGGATTCACCCCTCCACTTT. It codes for CASSEGGRDSPLHF.

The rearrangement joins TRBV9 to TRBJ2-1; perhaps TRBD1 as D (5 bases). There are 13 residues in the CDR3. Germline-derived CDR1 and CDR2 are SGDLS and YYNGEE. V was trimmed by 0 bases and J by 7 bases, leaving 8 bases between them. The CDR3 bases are TGTGCCAGCAGCGTAGGGACAACGAATGAGCAGTTCTTC. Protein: CASSVGTTNEQFF. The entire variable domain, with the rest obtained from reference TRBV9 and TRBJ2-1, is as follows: DSGVTQTPKHLITATGQRVTLRCSPRSGDLSVYWYQQSLDQGLQFLIQYYNGEERAKGNILERFSAQQFPDLHSELNLSSLELGDSALYFCASSVGTTNEQFFGPGTRLTVL.

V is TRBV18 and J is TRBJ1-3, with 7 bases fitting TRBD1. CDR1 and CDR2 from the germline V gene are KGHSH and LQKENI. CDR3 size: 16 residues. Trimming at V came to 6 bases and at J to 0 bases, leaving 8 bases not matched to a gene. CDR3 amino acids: CASSDGTANSGNTIYF. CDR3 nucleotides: TGTGCCAGCTCTGACGGGACAGCGAACTCTGGAAACACCATATATTTT.